This entry is about one T cell receptor beta chain. The data derive from a study of OX40 agonist ivuxolimab in advanced cancers. Libraries were prepared by immunoSEQ multiplex PCR; TCRdb keeps only in-frame clonotypes and omits some of them. The sample lists under 70,000 clones; about nine tenths were seen once. The sequence derives from an adult with an advanced solid tumor such as melanoma, head and neck, liver or kidney cancer. Source: CD4+ or CD8+ T cells sorted from blood, taken in a trial of the OX40 agonist ivuxolimab.

The CDR3 DNA sequence: TGTGCCAGCACCCCGGTGCTTTCTGGCTACACCTTC. Residues: CASTPVLSGYTF. V gene TRBV2 combines with J gene TRBJ1-2, with D uncertain. Germline V gene sequence: CDR1 SNHLY, CDR2 FYNNEI. Trimming removed 7 bases from V and 7 bases from J, with 13 bases in between. The CDR3 has 12 amino acids.